What follows are 18 T cell receptor beta chains derived from one specimen sequenced in a study of CD8+CD57+ T cells in acquired aplastic anemia. Only patients with CD8+CD57+ cell expansion on flow cytometry were chosen for sequencing. Researchers used genomic DNA as the template to profile TCR beta VDJ and CDR3. TCRdb used MiXCR to reprocess the reads, holding one entry per CDR3 protein. Counted here are more than 150,000 distinct CDR3 sequences, around half occurring once; the ten biggest clones make up under 3.5%. The sequenced sample was sorted CD4+, CD8+, or CD8+CD57+ T cells (not recorded which) from PBMCs. The receptors stem from a human donor with aplastic anemia.

This clonotype was counted at least ten times. The chain couples TRBV19 to TRBJ2-5; 9 positions match TRBD2. Germline CDR1 is LNHDA and CDR2 is SQIVND (reference sequence). Trimming cost V 6 bases and J 4 bases; bases outside gene matches: 9. This CDR3 contains 15 residues. In DNA form, the CDR3 reads TGTGCCAGTAGCGATAGCGGGAGCCACGGAGAGACCCAGTACTTC. This translates into CASSDSGSHGETQYF. Variable domain in full (rest from reference TRBV19 and TRBJ2-5): DGGITQSPKYLFRKEGQNVTLSCEQNLNHDAMYWYRQDPGQGLRLIYYSQIVNDFQKGDIAEGYSVSREKKESFPLTVTSAQKNPTAFYLCASSDSGSHGETQYFGPGTRLLVL.

Worth noting for this clonotype: Its ends do not fully match the called genes, so a read error is possible. The genes are TRBV7-9 and TRBJ2-5; maybe TRBD2 (6 bases). The CDR3 is made up of 13 amino acids. Germline CDR1 reads SEHNR; CDR2 reads FQNEAQ (reference sequence). The CDR3 coding sequence is TGTGCCAGCAGTTTAGCGGTTGGTGAGACCCAGTACTTC. It encodes CASSLAVGETQYF.

The chain has TRBV20-1 and TRBJ2-7; no reliable D call. CDR3 length equals 11 residues. Germline CDR1 and CDR2: DFQATT and SNEGSKA (reference sequence). Trimming took 3 bases from V and 7 from J, leaving 10 bases between them. The CDR3 protein is CSARGSVEQYF. The CDR3 DNA is TGCAGTGCTAGGGGCAGTGTTGAGCAGTACTTC.

This clonotype was detected many times. The chain has TRBV3-1 and TRBJ1-6; D might be TRBD1 (5 bases). Trimming pared 1 base from V and 10 bases from J, leaving 11 bases between. This CDR3 contains 14 residues. From germline, CDR1 is LGHDT and CDR2 YNNKEL (reference sequence). CDR3 protein: CASSQGGGRSPLHF. CDR3 coding DNA: TGTGCCAGCAGCCAAGGTGGGGGGAGGTCACCCCTCCACTTT.

Turning to this clonotype: Because it lacks the conserved phenylalanine or tryptophan at the end, this CDR3 is likely a read error. The genes are TRBV10-3 and TRBJ1-4; D gene unclear. V gave up 10 bases and J gave up 6 bases, with 15 bases separating them. Germline V CDR1 and CDR2: ENHRY, SYGVKD. The CDR3 is 13 amino acids. CDR3 in amino acids: CASSVTHHEKLFL. The CDR3 DNA reads TGTGCCAGCAGCGTCACGCACCATGAAAAACTGTTTCTT.

A remark on this clonotype: A read error is possible here, since a much larger clone lies one base away. The rearrangement uses TRBV6-2 or TRBV6-3 and TRBJ1-5, with 10 bases aligning to TRBD1. The CDR3 extends over 15 amino acids. V shed 5 bases and J 9 bases; nucleotides not matched to a gene: 10. Germline V lookup: CDR1 MNHEY, CDR2 SVGEGT. CDR3: CASSPRQGADRPQHF. CDR3 coding DNA: TGTGCCAGCAGTCCGAGACAGGGGGCCGATCGGCCCCAGCATTTT.

This clonotype was seen more than once but under ten times. One base away lies a much larger clone, so this may be a sequencing read error. The chain employs TRBV9 and TRBJ1-2; TRBD1 matches 11 bases. The CDR3 sequence is 15 residues long. Germline trimming cut 2 bases from V and 6 bases from J; bases unmatched to any gene: 6. Germline CDR1 and CDR2: SGDLS and YYNGEE. The CDR3 spells CASSVGVGQGDGYTF. CDR3 in DNA: TGTGCCAGCAGCGTGGGGGTGGGACAGGGGGATGGCTACACCTTC.

The rearrangement links TRBV29-1 to TRBJ2-5; D could derive from TRBD1 or TRBD2 (5 bases each). The V and J ends lost 3 bases and 5 bases respectively, with 13 bases between them. The germline CDR1 and CDR2 sequences are SQVTM and ANQGSEA. This CDR3 region has 13 residues. CDR3 DNA sequence: TGCAGCGTTGAGTCTAGGGGCGGGGAGACCCAGTACTTC. Its translation is CSVESRGGETQYF.

J is TRBJ2-7 and V is TRBV15, with a tentative D call TRBD2 (6 bases). V gave up 0 bases and J gave up 7 bases, with 10 bases separating them. Germline V gives CDR1 LNHNV, CDR2 YYDKDF (reference sequence). This CDR3 comprises 13 residues. CDR3 residues: CATSRDIAGEQYV. The CDR3, as DNA: TGTGCCACCAGCAGAGATATTGCGGGAGAGCAGTACGTC.

For this clonotype: The DNA is left out, because the CDR3 cannot be placed on it with certainty; the CDR3 is given as TCRdb lists it. CDR3 in amino acids: CACSASPDRRSYNEQFF. The chain is built from TRBV2 and TRBJ2-1; the table gives TRBD2 as D, unverified against the DNA. Germline CDR1 and CDR2: SNHLY and FYNNEI. The CDR3 has 17 amino acids, counting both end residues.

This clonotype showed up many times. This sequence joins TRBV7-2 and TRBJ2-1; 11 nucleotides align to TRBD2. The CDR3 contains 15 residues. Germline lookup yields CDR1 SGHTA and CDR2 FQGNSA. Losses at the gene ends were 3 bases for V and 4 bases for J; bases not matched to a gene: 2. The CDR3 nucleotides are TGTGCCAGCAGCTTGGGACTAGCGGAATACAATGAGCAGTTCTTC. Translation: CASSLGLAEYNEQFF.

This chain joins TRBV12-3 or TRBV12-4 and TRBJ2-4, with TRBD2 identical over 12 bases. CDR3 length: 16 residues. Trimming took 5 bases from V and 2 from J; bases not matched to a gene: 4. CDR3 nucleotide sequence: TGTGCCAGCAGTCCTCTAGCGGGAGGGCCCAAAAACATTCAGTACTTC. The encoded protein is CASSPLAGGPKNIQYF.

This clonotype was recorded a few times. A much larger clone lies one base from this, so it may be a read error. V gene TRBV7-2 combines with J gene TRBJ1-2, with a possible D match to TRBD1 (5 bases). V gave up 5 bases and J gave up 7 bases, with 20 bases separating them. Germline CDR1 reads SGHTA; CDR2 reads FQGNSA. The CDR3 runs 15 residues. The chain's CDR3 is CASSPWDGELCGYTF. The CDR3 DNA sequence: TGTGCCAGCAGCCCCTGGGACGGCGAACTCTGTGGCTACACCTTC. Drawing the rest from reference TRBV7-2 and TRBJ1-2, the complete variable domain is GAGVSQSPSNKVTEKGKDVELRCDPISGHTALYWYRQSLGQGLEFLIYFQGNSAPDKSGLPSDRFSAERTGGSVSTLTIQRTQQEDSAVYLCASSPWDGELCGYTFGSGTRLTVV.

As regards this clonotype: One junction end disagrees with the germline gene, perhaps due to a read error. The chain recombines TRBV2 with TRBJ1-2; 9 bases are shared with TRBD1. CDR1 and CDR2 (germline): SNHLY, FYNNEI. This CDR3 spans 16 amino acids. The CDR3, as DNA: TGTTCCAGCAGTGACCCCCCGGGACAGGGAAGTAGTGGCTACACCTTC. Translated, it gives CSSSDPPGQGSSGYTF.

This clonotype was picked up many times. This chain joins TRBV7-2 and TRBJ2-6; TRBD1 might be the D (7 bases). Germline lookup yields CDR1 SGHTA and CDR2 FQGNSA. This CDR3 is built from 19 residues. V lost 0 bases and J lost 4, with 19 bases in between. CDR3 amino acids: CASSLAVRGAARGANVLTF. CDR3 nucleotide sequence: TGTGCCAGCAGCTTAGCGGTCAGGGGGGCCGCTAGGGGGGCCAACGTCCTGACTTTC.

This clonotype was observed a handful of times. This sequence joins TRBV10-3 and TRBJ1-2; 8 nucleotides agree with TRBD1. This CDR3 comprises 14 residues. The germline gives CDR1 ENHRY, CDR2 SYGVKD. The trim removed 6 bases at V and 0 bases at J, leaving 3 bases unmatched. This CDR3 is CAISTGGPNYGYTF. In DNA, the CDR3 is TGTGCCATCAGCACAGGGGGTCCTAACTATGGCTACACCTTC.

This clonotype was detected many times. The DNA of the CDR3 is TGTGCCAGTAGTATGGGGGGCCAGAACACTGAAGCTTTCTTT. It is translated as CASSMGGQNTEAFF. The rearrangement joins TRBV19 to TRBJ1-1, with D maybe TRBD1 (6 bases). The CDR3 has 14 residues. Germline lookup yields CDR1 LNHDA and CDR2 SQIVND (reference sequence). Trimming cost V 3 bases and J 1 base, with 9 bases left between them.

This clonotype was seen a few times. This rearrangement joins TRBV12-3 or TRBV12-4 to TRBJ1-3, with D perhaps TRBD1 (6 bases). V lost 6 bases and J lost 0, with 12 bases in between. The CDR3 contains 15 residues. The CDR3 bases are TGTGCCAGCAGGCCCACAGGGAACTCTGGAAACACCATATATTTT. Its protein product is CASRPTGNSGNTIYF.